This record concerns one T cell receptor beta chain sequence. These data come from a study of T cells after somatic rescue of genetic block. Some clones are missing from TCRdb's copy, which holds only in-frame ones; the method was immunoSEQ multiplex PCR. The sample lists some 67,000 clones, around 92% seen once, with around 2.8% in the top ten. Germline V lookup: CDR1 MNHEY, CDR2 SMNVEV (reference sequence). Trimming removed 4 bases at V and 6 bases at J, with 15 bases between. The CDR3 extends over 14 amino acids. J is TRBJ1-2 and V is TRBV27; D unresolved. The clonotype was recovered from a man aged 40-49 years. The specimen was peripheral blood mononuclear cells (PBMCs). In DNA, the CDR3 is TGTGCCAGCAGTTCCGCTGACCAGGAGGATGGCTACACCTTC. Residues: CASSSADQEDGYTF.